The rows below give T cell receptor beta chains drawn from one sample of a study of CD8 T cells in ankylosing spondylitis. MiXCR, run by TCRdb on the 5' RACE reads, gives a single entry per CDR3 protein. The sample records about 700,000 distinct CDR3 sequences, roughly 20% being singletons. Specimen: blood, either unsorted or a sorted T cell fraction (not recorded which). The receptor source for this set is a male donor with ankylosing spondylitis. Both conserved end residues are part of each CDR3. D genes are given only for firm matches. A clone size is listed for some rows: how often the clone was seen (once, few, many), or a class if it is expanded.

TRBJ2-3,.,TRBV4-3,TRBD2,TGCGCCAGCAGCCAAGATTGGGGACTAGCGGCGACAGATACGCAGTATTTT,CASSQDWGLAATDTQYF
TRBJ2-2,few,TRBV12-3/TRBV12-4,TRBD2,TGTGCCAGCAGTTTTAGCGGGGACTACACCGGGGAGCTGTTTTTT,CASSFSGDYTGELFF
TRBJ1-5,few,TRBV18,.,TGTGCCAGCTCACCCTACAGGGATCAGCCCCAGCATTTT,CASSPYRDQPQHF
TRBJ2-7,once,TRBV5-6,TRBD1,TGTGCCAGCAGCCCCGGGGCAGGGGGCTCGAACGAGCAGTACTTC,CASSPGAGGSNEQYF
TRBJ2-3,few,TRBV12-3/TRBV12-4,TRBD2,TGTGCCAGCAGCCGACTAGCGGGAGGGGTAGATACGCAGTATTTT,CASSRLAGGVDTQYF
TRBJ2-2,few,TRBV5-1,TRBD2,TGCGCCAGCAGCGCCGGACTAGCGGGGGCAAGAGGGGAGCTGTTTTTT,CASSAGLAGARGELFF
TRBJ2-7,.,TRBV20-1,TRBD1,TGCAGTGCTGGCACTTGGGACAGGGTCAGCGAGCAGTACTTC,CSAGTWDRVSEQYF
TRBJ2-1,few,TRBV3-1,.,TGTGCCAGCAGCCGTTTGTCGCACAATGAGCAGTTCTTC,CASSRLSHNEQFF
TRBJ1-5,few,TRBV20-1,.,TGCAGTGCTAGAGACCCGGGTGGGTGGCCCCAGCATTTT,CSARDPGGWPQHF
TRBJ2-5,.,TRBV11-1,.,TGTGCCAGCAGTCCCTATGGCGAGCGGCAAGAGACCCAGTACTTC,CASSPYGERQETQYF
TRBJ1-1,.,TRBV5-1,.,TGCGCCAGCAGCTTGGATCGGCAGTCCGAAGCTTTCTTT,CASSLDRQSEAFF
TRBJ1-1,few,TRBV19,.,TGTGCCAGCAGGGGTCGGGACACTGAAGCTTTCTTT,CASRGRDTEAFF
TRBJ2-3,.,TRBV4-1,.,TGCGCCAGCAGCCAAGCGGCGCGGGAAAGGCCCACAGATACGCAGTATTTT,CASSQAARERPTDTQYF
TRBJ1-1,many,TRBV10-3,TRBD1,TGTGCCATCGGGACAGGGAACACTGAAGCTTTCTTT,CAIGTGNTEAFF
TRBJ1-2,.,TRBV5-1,TRBD1,TGCGCCAGCAGCGAATCCGGGACAGTGGGTGGCTACACCTTC,CASSESGTVGGYTF
TRBJ2-3,few,TRBV6-1,TRBD2,TGTGCCAGCAGTCGTGGACTAGCGGAGCTTAGCACAGATACGCAGTATTTT,CASSRGLAELSTDTQYF
TRBJ2-3,.,TRBV30,.,TGTGCCTGGAGTGTACTGAGGGGCCGTGGGACGCAGTATTTT,CAWSVLRGRGTQYF
TRBJ2-2,.,TRBV20-1,.,TGCAGTGCCCCGGGGACTGCTCTTAACACCGGGGAGCTGTTTTTT,CSAPGTALNTGELFF
TRBJ2-1,.,TRBV7-3,TRBD2,TGTGCCAGCAGCTTAATTGGGGCTAGCGGGGACCGATACAATGAGCAGTTCTTC,CASSLIGASGDRYNEQFF
TRBJ1-3,few,TRBV27,.,TGTGCCAGCAGTCCATTGGGTGGCGGAAGAAACACCATATATTTT,CASSPLGGGRNTIYF
TRBJ1-1,few,TRBV20-1,.,TGCAGTGCCGTTTCGAACACTGAAGCTTTCTTT,CSAVSNTEAFF
TRBJ1-6,few,TRBV5-6,TRBD1,TGTGCCAGCAGCTTTAGGGACAGGGGTAATTCACCCCTCCACTTT,CASSFRDRGNSPLHF
TRBJ2-5,.,TRBV12-3/TRBV12-4,.,TGTGCCAGCACCTCGGGGACTTCCATCCAAAACCAAGAGACCCAGTACTTC,CASTSGTSIQNQETQYF
TRBJ2-3,few,TRBV20-1,.,TGCAGTGCTAGAGTGCAGGGAGGCGGCACAGATACGCAGTATTTT,CSARVQGGGTDTQYF
TRBJ2-2,few,TRBV24-1,.,TGTGCCACCAGTGGGGGAGAATGGAACACCGGGGAGCTGTTTTTT,CATSGGEWNTGELFF
TRBJ1-2,.,TRBV27,.,TGTGCCAGCAGTTTACAGAAAGGCTATGGCTACACCTTC,CASSLQKGYGYTF
TRBJ2-7,few,TRBV2,.,TGTGCCAGCAGTGGCCTCGGGACAACCTCCTACGAGCAGTACTTC,CASSGLGTTSYEQYF
TRBJ2-5,few,TRBV5-1,.,TGCGCCAGCAGCTTGTATTCGTCAGGGGCCCAAGAGACCCAGTACTTC,CASSLYSSGAQETQYF
TRBJ2-2,.,TRBV29-1,.,TGCAGCGTTGTGCGGTCCACCCAGAACACCGGGGAGCTGTTTTTT,CSVVRSTQNTGELFF
TRBJ1-2,few,TRBV29-1,.,TGCAGCGTTATACAGGAGAGCTATGGCTACACCTTC,CSVIQESYGYTF
TRBJ2-1,few,TRBV5-1,TRBD2,TGCGCCAGCAGCGAAACTAGCGGGGCTTGGGATGAGCAGTTCTTC,CASSETSGAWDEQFF
TRBJ2-7,.,TRBV5-1,TRBD1,TGCGCCAGCAGGTCGGACCCGGGACAGGGTTTCTACGAGCAGTACTTC,CASRSDPGQGFYEQYF
TRBJ2-5,few,TRBV29-1,TRBD1,TGCAGCGTGGGGACAGGGTCAGAGACCCAGTACTTC,CSVGTGSETQYF
TRBJ1-6,.,TRBV7-8,.,TGTGCCAGCAGCCCATACGCGCCCCTCGAGGATAATTCACCCCTCCACTTT,CASSPYAPLEDNSPLHF
TRBJ2-2,few,TRBV4-2,.,TGTGCCAGCAGCCAGGGACATCTGGATATCTGGGACACCGGGGAGCTGTTTTTT,CASSQGHLDIWDTGELFF
TRBJ2-1,.,TRBV2,.,TGTGCCAGCAGTGAACAGGCCGGGGGGCCCTCCTACAATGAGCAGTTCTTC,CASSEQAGGPSYNEQFF
TRBJ1-1,many,TRBV20-1,.,TGCAGTGCTAGGGTAGTCGGAAGGGCTGAAGCTTTCTTT,CSARVVGRAEAFF
TRBJ2-1,many,TRBV5-1,.,TGCGCCAGCAGCTTGGCCGGACGGTACAATGAGCAGTTCTTC,CASSLAGRYNEQFF
TRBJ2-3,.,TRBV2,.,TGTGCCAGCAGTGAGGTTACTAGTTCTACAGATACGCAGTATTTT,CASSEVTSSTDTQYF
TRBJ2-1,.,TRBV11-1,.,TGTGCCAGCAGCTTTCGGAAGACCTACAATGAGCAGTTCTTC,CASSFRKTYNEQFF
TRBJ1-5,many,TRBV6-1,.,TGTGCCAGCAGTCCCCGCGGAGAGAGCAATCAGCCCCAGCATTTT,CASSPRGESNQPQHF
TRBJ2-3,few,TRBV20-1,.,TGCAGTGCTAGATTCCGACAGGCCCTCACAGATACGCAGTATTTT,CSARFRQALTDTQYF
TRBJ2-6,many,TRBV7-8,.,TGTGCCAGCAGCTTAGAGGGGGCTGGGGCCAACGTCCTGACTTTC,CASSLEGAGANVLTF
TRBJ2-1,few,TRBV28,.,TGTGCCAGCTTTAAGGCCCCAAGCTCCTACAATGAGCAGTTCTTC,CASFKAPSSYNEQFF
TRBJ1-1,few,TRBV9,.,TGTGCCAGCAGCGTAGCCGGGCATTCAGGGTCTGAAGCTTTCTTT,CASSVAGHSGSEAFF
TRBJ2-1,few,TRBV12-3/TRBV12-4,.,TGTGCCAGCAGTCCTAACTCGGGGGGCCGATTTGAGCAGTTCTTC,CASSPNSGGRFEQFF
TRBJ1-2,.,TRBV20-1,.,TGCAGTGCTGACAAACAGGGAGGCGGCTACACCTTC,CSADKQGGGYTF
TRBJ2-1,few,TRBV5-1,TRBD1,TGCGCCAGCAGCTTCGGGACAGGGACGTCCTACAATGAGCAGTTCTTC,CASSFGTGTSYNEQFF
TRBJ2-7,.,TRBV12-3/TRBV12-4,TRBD1,TGTGCCAGCACCGAGACAGGGGCTTTGAACGAGCAGTACTTC,CASTETGALNEQYF
TRBJ1-2,few,TRBV5-5,TRBD1,TGTGCCAGCAGCTTGTTTCCGGGACAGACTAACTATGGCTACACCTTC,CASSLFPGQTNYGYTF
TRBJ2-1,few,TRBV11-3,.,TGTGCCAGCAGCGTTGACGGGAGCTCCTACAATGAGCAGTTCTTC,CASSVDGSSYNEQFF
TRBJ1-3,few,TRBV4-1,.,TGCGCCAGCAGCCAAGGGGGGTTCTCTGGAAACACCATATATTTT,CASSQGGFSGNTIYF